These 24 T cell receptor beta chains share one sample of origin, sequenced in a study of cytomegalovirus exposure and HLA in healthy donors. Primers for the PCR totalled 60 Vbeta and 13 Jbeta. Method: immunoSEQ multiplex PCR; TCRdb's copy keeps in-frame clones and lacks some. The sample lists 54,000 or so clones; roughly 50% were seen once. The source material was PBMCs. These receptors all stem from a human donor in good health.

V and J are TRBV6-5 and TRBJ1-5, with 8 bases lining up with TRBD1. The germline CDR1 and CDR2 sequences are MNHEY and SVGAGI. CDR3 length equals 14 residues. V shed 6 bases and J 4 bases; nucleotides not matched to a gene: 5. DNA of the CDR3: TGTGCCAGCAGGCTGAGACAGGGGAATCAGCCCCAGCATTTT. Encoded protein: CASRLRQGNQPQHF.

The chain joins TRBV7-3 to TRBJ2-5; tentatively, D is TRBD2 (7 bases). V was pared by 3 bases and J by 4 bases, with 15 bases between. Germline assignment: CDR1 SGHTA and CDR2 FQGTGA. The CDR3 spans 15 residues. The CDR3, as DNA: TGTGCCAGCAGCTTTGGGGGGGGGCCGGCAGAGACCCAGTACTTC. It is translated as CASSFGGGPAETQYF.

J is TRBJ2-1 and V is TRBV5-4; D may be TRBD2 (6 bases). The ends were cut back, 4 bases at V and 7 bases at J, with 9 bases in the middle. CDR3 size: 12 residues. CDR1 and CDR2 from the germline V gene are SGHNT and YYREEE (reference sequence). The CDR3 DNA is TGTGCCAGCAGCCACCTAGCGAATGAGCAGTTCTTC. Protein: CASSHLANEQFF.

The V call is TRBV7-3, the J call TRBJ1-1; maybe TRBD1 (6 bases). Germline CDR1 SGHTA, CDR2 FQGTGA. The V gene lost 5 bases and the J gene lost 0 bases, with 13 bases spanning the gap. The CDR3 runs 15 residues. CDR3 in DNA: TGTGCCAGCAGCCCCCGGGACAAGATGAACACTGAAGCTTTCTTT. Translation gives CASSPRDKMNTEAFF.

This clone has only a few counts. The chain uses TRBV10-2 and TRBJ2-7; 7 nucleotides match TRBD2. From germline, CDR1 is WSHSY and CDR2 SAAADI. V trimming: 10 bases; J trimming: 0 bases; junction bases outside the gene matches: 12. The CDR3 covers 15 residues. CDR3 nucleotide sequence: TGCGCCACCCTGGGGGGGATAGTTAACTCCTACGAGCAGTACTTC. It codes for CATLGGIVNSYEQYF.

Regarding this clone: This likely comes from a read error, as the CDR3 has no conserved phenylalanine or tryptophan at its end. The rearrangement joins TRBV5-6 to TRBJ1-1, with D possibly being TRBD1 (6 bases). Trimming pared 4 bases from V and 7 bases from J, leaving 20 bases between. Germline V gene sequence: CDR1 SGHDT, CDR2 YYEEEE. The CDR3 has 15 residues. The DNA for the CDR3 is TGTGCCAGCAGCGGTTGGGGGGGCTTATTCGGTGAAGCTTTCTCT. It encodes CASSGWGGLFGEAFS.

V usage is TRBV9 and J usage is TRBJ1-3; D is unresolved. This CDR3 comprises 13 residues. Germline lookup yields CDR1 SGDLS and CDR2 YYNGEE. V lost 4 bases and J 4 bases, leaving 9 bases between the germline ends. The CDR3 sequence is CASSTRGGNTIYF. The CDR3 nucleotides read TGTGCCAGCAGCACCAGAGGGGGAAACACCATATATTTT.

The chain has TRBV5-4 and TRBJ2-5; 9 positions match TRBD2. Per the germline V gene, CDR1 is SGHNT and CDR2 is YYREEE (reference sequence). The CDR3 spans 14 residues. After removal of 1 base from V and 6 bases from J, the junction contained 4 bases not matched to a gene. This CDR3 is CASSLQAGGKTQYF. For the CDR3, the DNA is TGTGCCAGCAGCTTGCAAGCGGGGGGAAAGACCCAGTACTTC.

The chain recombines TRBV11-2 with TRBJ1-3; D uncertain. Germline CDR1 is SGHAT and CDR2 is FQNNGV. V gave up 2 bases and J gave up 0 bases, with 11 bases separating them. The CDR3 has 16 amino acids. CDR3 nucleotides: TGTGCCAGCAGCTTACTCGTCGCGAGCTCTGGAAACACCATATATTTT. This encodes CASSLLVASSGNTIYF.

The V call is TRBV6-6, the J call TRBJ1-1, with no clear D. CDR1 and CDR2 from the germline V gene are MNHNY and SVGAGI (reference sequence). Trimming removed 6 bases at V and 5 bases at J, with 19 bases between. The CDR3 has 15 amino acids. The CDR3: CASSPPGGRATEAFF. The CDR3 coding sequence is TGTGCCAGCAGCCCCCCAGGAGGCCGAGCGACTGAAGCTTTCTTT.

V and J are TRBV18 and TRBJ2-5, with TRBD1 as a possible D gene (5 bases). The CDR3 extends over 14 amino acids. Per germline, CDR1 KGHSH and CDR2 LQKENI. Trimming took 3 bases from V and 4 from J, leaving 12 bases between them. The CDR3 coding sequence is TGTGCCAGCTCACCCCAGCAGGGCCGAGAGACCCAGTACTTC. Protein sequence: CASSPQQGRETQYF. The complete variable domain, with remaining parts taken from reference TRBV18 and TRBJ2-5, reads NAGVMQNPRHLVRRRGQEARLRCSPMKGHSHVYWYRQLPEEGLKFMVYLQKENIIDESGMPKERFSAEFPKEGPSILRIQQVVRGDSAAYFCASSPQQGRETQYFGPGTRLLVL.

The V and J genes are TRBV7-2 and TRBJ2-7; TRBD1 is a possible D gene (5 bases). This CDR3 comprises 14 residues. Per the germline V gene, CDR1 is SGHTA and CDR2 is FQGNSA. Trimming removed 5 bases from V and 3 bases from J, with 14 bases in between. In nucleotides, the CDR3 is TGTGCCAGCAGCCGTACAGGACGCGGCTACGAGCAGTACTTC. This gives the protein CASSRTGRGYEQYF.

The chain recombines TRBV2 with TRBJ1-5; 7 nucleotides agree with TRBD1. J was trimmed by 4 bases and V by 8 bases; bases with no gene match: 5. CDR1 and CDR2 from the germline V gene are SNHLY and FYNNEI. This CDR3 region has 13 residues. In nucleotides, the CDR3 is TGTGCCAGCCTCCGGGACAGAAATCAGCCCCAGCATTTT. Amino acids: CASLRDRNQPQHF.

This clone was observed a few times. V usage is TRBV9 and J usage is TRBJ2-5; D call uncertain. Trimming took off 3 bases at V and 3 bases at J, with 3 bases between the two ends. The CDR3 length is 11 residues. Germline V gene lookup returns CDR1 SGDLS and CDR2 YYNGEE. The CDR3 DNA sequence: TGTGCCAGCAGCGCGGAAGAGACCCAGTACTTC. It translates to CASSAEETQYF.

V gene TRBV11-1 combines with J gene TRBJ2-2; TRBD2 might be the D (5 bases). This CDR3 is built from 16 residues. The germline V and J ends were trimmed by 4 bases and 7 bases, with 19 bases remaining between them. Germline-derived CDR1 and CDR2 are SGHAT and FQDESV (reference sequence). The CDR3 DNA sequence: TGTGCCAGCAGCTCGAACGAGGGAAAGGGAAGCGGGGAGCTGTTTTTT. Its protein product is CASSSNEGKGSGELFF.

The chain recombines TRBV7-9 with TRBJ1-2; 7 bases line up with TRBD1. With 5 bases clipped from V and 5 bases from J, the junction kept 11 bases outside the gene matches. This CDR3 comprises 15 residues. CDR1 is SEHNR and CDR2 is FQNEAQ in the germline V gene (reference sequence). In DNA, the CDR3 is TGTGCCAGCAGCAAATCCGGGACAGATACATATGGCTACACCTTC. Translated: CASSKSGTDTYGYTF.

The rearrangement uses TRBV5-1 and TRBJ1-4; no clear D. This CDR3 is built from 15 residues. The germline CDR1 and CDR2 sequences are SGHRS and YFSETQ. The V gene lost 3 bases and the J gene lost 1 base, with 10 bases spanning the gap. CDR3 in amino acids: CASSSGGRTNEKLFF. The CDR3 region has the DNA TGCGCCAGCAGCTCGGGCGGGAGAACTAATGAAAAACTGTTTTTT. Supplemented by reference TRBV5-1 and TRBJ1-4, the full variable domain reads KAGVTQTPRYLIKTRGQQVTLSCSPISGHRSVSWYQQTPGQGLQFLFEYFSETQRNKGNFPGRFSGRQFSNSRSEMNVSTLELGDSALYLCASSSGGRTNEKLFFGSGTQLSVL.

This chain links TRBV6-5 with TRBJ2-7; 11 bases map to TRBD1. With V trimmed by 8 bases and J by 5 bases, 5 bases remained unmatched. This CDR3 comprises 13 residues. Germline V gives CDR1 MNHEY, CDR2 SVGAGI. The DNA of the CDR3 is TGTGCCAGCTCCGGGACAGGGGGGCACGAGCAGTACTTC. Its protein product is CASSGTGGHEQYF.

This clone was seen more than once but under ten times. This chain uses TRBV9 with TRBJ1-2; no clear D. Trimming pared 0 bases from V and 3 bases from J, leaving 12 bases between. The CDR3 covers 15 residues. Germline lookup yields CDR1 SGDLS and CDR2 YYNGEE. CDR3 sequence: CASSVEEGSYYGYTF. CDR3 bases: TGTGCCAGCAGCGTAGAGGAGGGAAGTTACTATGGCTACACCTTC.

The chain joins TRBV5-1 to TRBJ1-3, with TRBD1 matching over 9 bases. The CDR3 is 18 residues long. The trim removed 4 bases at V and 4 bases at J, leaving 15 bases unmatched. Germline V gene lookup returns CDR1 SGHRS and CDR2 YFSETQ. CDR3 sequence: CASSPRTGASARGNTIYF. The CDR3 DNA reads TGCGCCAGCAGCCCGAGGACAGGGGCCTCTGCGCGGGGAAACACCATATATTTT.

This clone was counted a few times. This rearrangement joins TRBV7-9 to TRBJ1-6; perhaps TRBD1 as D (6 bases). The ends were cut back, 6 bases at V and 10 bases at J, with 16 bases in the middle. Germline-derived CDR1 and CDR2 are SEHNR and FQNEAQ (reference sequence). The CDR3 sequence is 14 residues long. The CDR3 nucleotides are TGTGCCAGCAGAGCTACAGGGAATAGCTCACCCCTCCACTTT. Its translation: CASRATGNSSPLHF.

The CDR3 region is CASSQPKQGLGNNEQFF. The CDR3 DNA reads TGTGCCAGCAGCCAACCAAAGCAGGGACTAGGGAACAATGAGCAGTTCTTC. The chain joins TRBV4-2 to TRBJ2-1; 8 positions match TRBD2. The CDR3 is 17 residues long. Germline CDR1 reads LGHNA; CDR2 reads YNFKEQ. V lost 2 bases, J lost 5 bases, and 11 bases stayed unmatched.

The chain uses TRBV27 and TRBJ1-2; 9 nucleotides agree with TRBD1. Trimming cost V 2 bases and J 5 bases; bases outside gene matches: 12. The germline V gene has CDR1 MNHEY and CDR2 SMNVEV (reference sequence). This CDR3 has 17 residues. In DNA, the CDR3 is TGTGCCAGCAGTTTAGCACAGGGGGCTCTCGGTGGGTATGGCTACACCTTC. Protein: CASSLAQGALGGYGYTF.

The chain employs TRBV7-6 and TRBJ2-3; 11 bases agree with TRBD2. Trimming removed 1 base from V and 3 bases from J; junction bases left unmatched: 15. Germline loops: CDR1 SGHVS, CDR2 FNYEAQ. The CDR3 sequence is 20 residues long. The CDR3 DNA is TGTGCCAGCAGCTTAGTGGTTAGCGGGGGGGCCGTAGTTCATACAGATACGCAGTATTTT. Its protein product is CASSLVVSGGAVVHTDTQYF.